The rows below give T cell receptor beta chains drawn from one sample of a study of blood T cell repertoires in COVID-19. The table came from immunoSEQ multiplex PCR; TCRdb's copy has only in-frame clones and leaves some out. Among some 83,000 clones, 80% to 90% were seen once, and the ten largest hold around a sixth. The sample comprised peripheral blood. These receptors were obtained from an elderly man in a cohort sampled during active COVID-19. Each CDR3 is given with its conserved first and last residue. The D gene is left open where the match is weak. The size field is filled for only some rows; it gives once, few, many or a size class.

J gene: TRBJ1-4; clone size: -; V gene: TRBV27; D gene: TRBD1; CDR3 protein: CASSFQGAGEKLFF; CDR3 DNA: TGTGCCAGCAGTTTCCAGGGGGCGGGTGAAAAACTGTTTTTT
J gene: TRBJ2-5; clone size: -; V gene: TRBV5-1; D gene: -; CDR3 protein: CASSYGTLQETQYF; CDR3 DNA: TGCGCCAGCAGCTACGGGACACTCCAAGAGACCCAGTACTTC
J gene: TRBJ1-2; clone size: -; V gene: TRBV18; D gene: -; CDR3 protein: CASSPGQPQLTTNYGYTF; CDR3 DNA: TGTGCCAGCTCACCTGGACAGCCACAACTTACCACTAACTATGGCTACACCTTC
J gene: TRBJ2-1; clone size: -; V gene: TRBV28; D gene: TRBD1; CDR3 protein: CASSLSQGDNEQFF; CDR3 DNA: TGTGCCAGCAGTTTATCTCAGGGGGATAATGAGCAGTTCTTC
J gene: TRBJ1-2; clone size: -; V gene: TRBV12-3/TRBV12-4; D gene: -; CDR3 protein: CASSSGGGYGYTF; CDR3 DNA: TGTGCCAGCAGTTCGGGGGGGGGCTATGGCTACACCTTC
J gene: TRBJ1-1; clone size: -; V gene: TRBV4-1; D gene: TRBD1; CDR3 protein: CASSQDVATGGNTEAFF; CDR3 DNA: TGCGCCAGCAGCCAAGATGTGGCTACAGGGGGGAACACTGAAGCTTTCTTT
J gene: TRBJ1-6; clone size: -; V gene: TRBV11-2; D gene: -; CDR3 protein: CASSFGGFNSPLHF; CDR3 DNA: TGTGCCAGCAGCTTTGGCGGGTTTAATTCACCCCTCCACTTT
J gene: TRBJ1-1; clone size: -; V gene: TRBV9; D gene: TRBD1; CDR3 protein: CASSLGQGAEAFF; CDR3 DNA: TGTGCCAGCAGTCTCGGACAGGGCGCTGAAGCTTTCTTT
J gene: TRBJ1-3; clone size: -; V gene: TRBV7-2; D gene: -; CDR3 protein: CASSLKLPGAVGNTIYF; CDR3 DNA: TGTGCCAGCAGCTTAAAGCTTCCAGGGGCGGTGGGAAACACCATATATTTT
J gene: TRBJ2-1; clone size: -; V gene: TRBV4-2; D gene: TRBD2; CDR3 protein: CASSQEASGGRDEQFF; CDR3 DNA: TGTGCCAGCAGCCAAGAGGCTAGCGGGGGGAGGGATGAGCAGTTCTTC
J gene: TRBJ2-5; clone size: once; V gene: TRBV5-1; D gene: -; CDR3 protein: CASSLDREETQYF; CDR3 DNA: TGCGCCAGCAGCTTGGACAGGGAAGAGACCCAGTACTTC
J gene: TRBJ1-2; clone size: -; V gene: TRBV6-2/TRBV6-3; D gene: -; CDR3 protein: CASSSFKTGYGYTF; CDR3 DNA: TGTGCCAGCAGCTCCTTTAAAACCGGCTATGGCTACACCTTC
J gene: TRBJ2-7; clone size: -; V gene: TRBV7-9; D gene: TRBD1; CDR3 protein: CASSLAWDRYHEQYF; CDR3 DNA: TGTGCCAGCAGCTTAGCTTGGGACAGGTACCACGAGCAGTACTTC
J gene: TRBJ1-5; clone size: -; V gene: TRBV19; D gene: -; CDR3 protein: CASSGAATQPQHF; CDR3 DNA: TGTGCCAGTAGTGGGGCAGCCACCCAGCCCCAGCATTTT
J gene: TRBJ1-6; clone size: -; V gene: TRBV3-1/TRBV3-2; D gene: TRBD1; CDR3 protein: CASSRSSPTGNNSPLHF; CDR3 DNA: TGTGCCAGCAGCCGCTCCTCCCCGACAGGGAATAATTCACCCCTCCACTTT
J gene: TRBJ1-1; clone size: -; V gene: TRBV5-1; D gene: -; CDR3 protein: CASSLWGLGTEAFF; CDR3 DNA: TGCGCCAGCAGCTTGTGGGGGCTTGGCACTGAAGCTTTCTTT
J gene: TRBJ1-1; clone size: -; V gene: TRBV11-2; D gene: -; CDR3 protein: CASSLVQPGGVGMNTEAFF; CDR3 DNA: TGTGCCAGCAGCTTAGTTCAGCCGGGGGGGGTCGGGATGAACACTGAAGCTTTCTTT
J gene: TRBJ1-1; clone size: -; V gene: TRBV18; D gene: -; CDR3 protein: CASSPFGGVTEAFF; CDR3 DNA: TGTGCCAGCTCACCCTTTGGGGGGGTGACTGAAGCTTTCTTT
J gene: TRBJ2-2; clone size: -; V gene: TRBV19; D gene: -; CDR3 protein: CASSIATGELFF; CDR3 DNA: TGTGCCAGTAGTATAGCAACCGGGGAGCTGTTTTTT
J gene: TRBJ1-1; clone size: -; V gene: TRBV7-8; D gene: TRBD1; CDR3 protein: CASSLVGTGNTEAFF; CDR3 DNA: TGTGCCAGCAGCTTAGTGGGGACAGGGAACACTGAAGCTTTCTTT
J gene: TRBJ2-1; clone size: -; V gene: TRBV4-2; D gene: TRBD2; CDR3 protein: CASSQVPAGTSGGGPYNEQFF; CDR3 DNA: TGTGCCAGCAGCCAGGTTCCTGCCGGGACTAGCGGGGGTGGTCCCTACAATGAGCAGTTCTTC
J gene: TRBJ2-3; clone size: -; V gene: TRBV11-1; D gene: -; CDR3 protein: CASSLRGGMDTQYF; CDR3 DNA: TGTGCCAGCAGCTTACGAGGGGGAATGGATACGCAGTATTTT
J gene: TRBJ1-1; clone size: -; V gene: TRBV5-5; D gene: -; CDR3 protein: CASSLDNPNTEAFF; CDR3 DNA: TGTGCCAGCAGCTTGGATAATCCCAACACTGAAGCTTTCTTT
J gene: TRBJ1-1; clone size: -; V gene: TRBV27; D gene: -; CDR3 protein: CASSQGNEAFF; CDR3 DNA: TGTGCCAGCTCGCAGGGGAATGAAGCTTTCTTT
J gene: TRBJ1-1; clone size: -; V gene: TRBV7-2; D gene: -; CDR3 protein: CASSLNEGAFF; CDR3 DNA: TGTGCCAGCAGCTTAAATGAGGGAGCTTTCTTT
J gene: TRBJ1-2; clone size: -; V gene: TRBV12-3/TRBV12-4; D gene: -; CDR3 protein: CASSLQGPDGYTF; CDR3 DNA: TGTGCCAGCAGTTTGCAGGGGCCAGATGGCTACACCTTC
J gene: TRBJ2-2; clone size: -; V gene: TRBV6-6; D gene: TRBD1; CDR3 protein: CASSADRGTGELFF; CDR3 DNA: TGTGCCAGCAGTGCCGACAGGGGGACCGGGGAGCTGTTTTTT
J gene: TRBJ2-1; clone size: -; V gene: TRBV7-2; D gene: -; CDR3 protein: CASSKVTGTYNEQFF; CDR3 DNA: TGTGCCAGCAGCAAGGTGACGGGGACCTACAATGAGCAGTTCTTC
J gene: TRBJ2-5; clone size: -; V gene: TRBV12-3/TRBV12-4; D gene: -; CDR3 protein: CASSFSLQETQYF; CDR3 DNA: TGTGCCAGCAGTTTCAGTCTCCAGGAGACCCAGTACTTC
J gene: TRBJ1-4; clone size: -; V gene: TRBV5-5; D gene: -; CDR3 protein: CASSLGATNEKLFF; CDR3 DNA: TGTGCCAGCAGCCTGGGCGCAACTAATGAAAAACTGTTTTTT
J gene: TRBJ2-1; clone size: -; V gene: TRBV7-8; D gene: -; CDR3 protein: CASSDRGYEQFF; CDR3 DNA: TGTGCCTCATCGGACCGGGGGTATGAGCAGTTCTTC
J gene: TRBJ1-4; clone size: -; V gene: TRBV5-5; D gene: -; CDR3 protein: CASSLDWHNEKLFF; CDR3 DNA: TGTGCCAGCAGCTTGGATTGGCATAATGAAAAACTGTTTTTT